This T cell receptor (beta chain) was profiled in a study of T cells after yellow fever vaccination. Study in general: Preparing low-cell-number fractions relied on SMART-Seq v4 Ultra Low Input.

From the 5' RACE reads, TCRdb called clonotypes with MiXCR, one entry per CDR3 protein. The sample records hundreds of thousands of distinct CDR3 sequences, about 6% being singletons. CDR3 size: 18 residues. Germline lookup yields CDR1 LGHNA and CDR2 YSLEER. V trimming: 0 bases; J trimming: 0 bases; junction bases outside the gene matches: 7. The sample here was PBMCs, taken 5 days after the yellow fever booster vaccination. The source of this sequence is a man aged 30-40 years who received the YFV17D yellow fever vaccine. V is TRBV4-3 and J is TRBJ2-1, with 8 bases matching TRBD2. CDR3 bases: TGCGCCAGCAGCCAAGATCTCCAGCGGGAGTCCTCCTACAATGAGCAGTTCTTC. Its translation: CASSQDLQRESSYNEQFF.